The rows below give T cell receptor beta chains drawn from one sample of a study of shared clonotypes between healthy human individuals. This table comes from immunoSEQ multiplex PCR, and its TCRdb copy is limited to in-frame clones, with some not included. The table records roughly 2,000,000 clones, about 95% of them present only once. The sequenced material came from naive CD8+ T cells sorted from blood. Every receptor here comes from a young man in good health. Each CDR3 is given with its conserved first and last residue. D genes are given only for firm matches. For some rows the clone size is stated as once, few or many, or as a class when expanded; others skip it.

clone size: NA
V gene: TRBV7-3
J gene: TRBJ2-5
D gene: NA
CDR3 protein: CASSLWGQGETQYF
CDR3 DNA: TGTGCCAGCAGCTTATGGGGGCAGGGAGAGACCCAGTACTTC

clone size: NA
V gene: TRBV5-4
J gene: TRBJ2-1
D gene: TRBD2
CDR3 protein: CASSSGGSSYNEQFF
CDR3 DNA: TGTGCCAGCAGCTCCGGGGGGAGCTCCTACAATGAGCAGTTCTTC

clone size: NA
V gene: TRBV4-3
J gene: TRBJ1-6
D gene: NA
CDR3 protein: CASSQDGLGNSPLHF
CDR3 DNA: TGCGCCAGCAGCCAAGATGGGTTAGGGAATTCACCCCTCCACTTT

clone size: NA
V gene: TRBV27
J gene: TRBJ2-1
D gene: NA
CDR3 protein: CASTYGGYGYNEQFF
CDR3 DNA: TGTGCCAGCACCTACGGGGGATATGGGTACAATGAGCAGTTCTTC

clone size: NA
V gene: TRBV5-1
J gene: TRBJ2-1
D gene: NA
CDR3 protein: CASSVNQVYNEQFF
CDR3 DNA: TGCGCCAGCAGCGTAAATCAGGTTTACAATGAGCAGTTCTTC

clone size: NA
V gene: TRBV13
J gene: TRBJ2-7
D gene: NA
CDR3 protein: CASSLSRSGSSYEQYF
CDR3 DNA: TGTGCCAGCAGCTTAAGCCGCTCGGGTAGCTCCTACGAGCAGTACTTC

clone size: NA
V gene: TRBV27
J gene: TRBJ2-1
D gene: TRBD2
CDR3 protein: CASSSSSGTYNEQFF
CDR3 DNA: TGTGCCAGCAGCTCCAGTAGCGGGACTTACAATGAGCAGTTCTTC

clone size: NA
V gene: TRBV5-6
J gene: TRBJ2-1
D gene: NA
CDR3 protein: CASSSLVYNEQFF
CDR3 DNA: TGTGCCAGCAGCTCCCTAGTTTACAATGAGCAGTTCTTC

clone size: NA
V gene: TRBV7-9
J gene: TRBJ1-3
D gene: TRBD1
CDR3 protein: CASSRTGTGDLGEGNTIYF
CDR3 DNA: TGTGCCAGCAGCCGCACCGGGACAGGGGACCTAGGAGAAGGAAACACCATATATTTT

clone size: once
V gene: TRBV4-1
J gene: TRBJ1-3
D gene: NA
CDR3 protein: CASGRPVGSGNTIYF
CDR3 DNA: TGCGCCAGCGGTCGACCGGTTGGCTCTGGAAACACCATATATTTT

clone size: once
V gene: TRBV5-1
J gene: TRBJ2-7
D gene: NA
CDR3 protein: CASSLGRRDSSYEQYF
CDR3 DNA: TGCGCCAGCAGCTTGGGGAGGCGGGATAGCTCCTACGAGCAGTACTTC

clone size: NA
V gene: TRBV5-6
J gene: TRBJ2-5
D gene: NA
CDR3 protein: CASSLRYIQETQYF
CDR3 DNA: TGTGCCAGCAGCCTGAGGTACATCCAAGAGACCCAGTACTTC

clone size: once
V gene: TRBV6-1
J gene: TRBJ1-2
D gene: NA
CDR3 protein: CASSDSNYGYTF
CDR3 DNA: TGTGCCAGCAGTGACAGTAACTATGGCTACACCTTC

clone size: NA
V gene: TRBV9
J gene: TRBJ2-7
D gene: TRBD2
CDR3 protein: CASSVGPSGNSEQYF
CDR3 DNA: TGTGCCAGCAGCGTAGGACCTAGCGGTAATTCCGAGCAGTACTTC

clone size: NA
V gene: TRBV2
J gene: TRBJ2-7
D gene: TRBD1
CDR3 protein: CASRDYRGRNEQYF
CDR3 DNA: TGTGCCAGCAGGGATTACAGGGGGCGAAACGAGCAGTACTTC

clone size: NA
V gene: TRBV4-1
J gene: TRBJ2-1
D gene: NA
CDR3 protein: CASSQELGRTSSYNEQFF
CDR3 DNA: TGCGCCAGCAGCCAAGAGTTGGGCCGTACGAGCTCCTACAATGAGCAGTTCTTC

clone size: NA
V gene: TRBV4-3
J gene: TRBJ2-4
D gene: TRBD2
CDR3 protein: CASSQDRTSGRAQYF
CDR3 DNA: TGCGCCAGCAGCCAAGATAGGACTAGCGGGAGGGCCCAGTACTTC

clone size: NA
V gene: TRBV13
J gene: TRBJ2-3
D gene: NA
CDR3 protein: CASSLAGVGTDTQYF
CDR3 DNA: TGTGCCAGCAGCTTAGCGGGAGTAGGTACAGATACGCAGTATTTT

clone size: NA
V gene: TRBV15
J gene: TRBJ2-5
D gene: NA
CDR3 protein: CATSSGLQETQYF
CDR3 DNA: TGTGCCACCAGCAGCGGACTGCAAGAGACCCAGTACTTC

clone size: NA
V gene: TRBV6-5
J gene: TRBJ2-7
D gene: TRBD2
CDR3 protein: CASSGGGTYEQYF
CDR3 DNA: TGTGCCAGCAGTGGGGGGGGGACCTACGAGCAGTACTTC

clone size: once
V gene: TRBV6-6
J gene: TRBJ1-2
D gene: NA
CDR3 protein: CASSGGANYGYTF
CDR3 DNA: TGTGCCAGCAGTGGGGGTGCGAACTATGGCTACACCTTC

clone size: once
V gene: TRBV28
J gene: TRBJ1-5
D gene: NA
CDR3 protein: CASTRFQEGVQPQHF
CDR3 DNA: TGTGCCAGCACACGCTTTCAGGAAGGCGTGCAGCCCCAGCATTTT

clone size: NA
V gene: TRBV7-9
J gene: TRBJ1-1
D gene: TRBD1
CDR3 protein: CASSTAGTGATEAFF
CDR3 DNA: TGTGCCAGCAGCACAGCTGGGACAGGGGCCACTGAAGCTTTCTTT

clone size: NA
V gene: TRBV6-5
J gene: TRBJ2-7
D gene: NA
CDR3 protein: CASSYGVGYEQYF
CDR3 DNA: TGTGCCAGCAGTTACGGCGTGGGCTACGAGCAGTACTTC

clone size: NA
V gene: TRBV6-1
J gene: TRBJ2-7
D gene: TRBD1
CDR3 protein: CASRRTGVPYEQYF
CDR3 DNA: TGTGCCAGCAGGAGGACAGGGGTTCCCTACGAGCAGTACTTC

clone size: NA
V gene: TRBV9
J gene: TRBJ1-2
D gene: NA
CDR3 protein: CASSDNTGKLSYTF
CDR3 DNA: TGTGCCAGCAGCGATAACACAGGGAAATTGAGCTACACCTTC

clone size: NA
V gene: TRBV15
J gene: TRBJ2-3
D gene: NA
CDR3 protein: CATSLGGGVTDTQYF
CDR3 DNA: TGTGCCACCAGCCTCGGTGGGGGTGTCACAGATACGCAGTATTTT

clone size: NA
V gene: TRBV19
J gene: TRBJ2-7
D gene: NA
CDR3 protein: CASSIGPVNYEQYF
CDR3 DNA: TGTGCCAGTAGTATCGGACCGGTAAACTACGAGCAGTACTTC

clone size: once
V gene: TRBV7-9
J gene: TRBJ1-3
D gene: NA
CDR3 protein: CASSLYGGSGNTIYF
CDR3 DNA: TGTGCCAGCAGCTTATATGGGGGCTCTGGAAACACCATATATTTT

clone size: NA
V gene: TRBV5-6
J gene: TRBJ1-1
D gene: NA
CDR3 protein: CASSSVGMNTEAFF
CDR3 DNA: TGTGCCAGCAGCTCCGTCGGAATGAACACTGAAGCTTTCTTT

clone size: NA
V gene: TRBV11-2
J gene: TRBJ1-6
D gene: NA
CDR3 protein: CASSRQTDFSPLHF
CDR3 DNA: TGTGCCAGCAGCCGTCAGACAGATTTTTCACCCCTCCACTTT

clone size: NA
V gene: TRBV7-9
J gene: TRBJ1-5
D gene: NA
CDR3 protein: CASSAPAGNQPQHF
CDR3 DNA: TGTGCCAGCTCCGCACCGGCTGGCAATCAGCCCCAGCATTTT

clone size: once
V gene: TRBV7-9
J gene: TRBJ2-7
D gene: NA
CDR3 protein: CASTALPKAYEQYF
CDR3 DNA: TGTGCCAGCACCGCCCTCCCTAAGGCCTACGAGCAGTACTTC

clone size: NA
V gene: TRBV12-5
J gene: TRBJ2-7
D gene: TRBD2
CDR3 protein: CASAPIAGGTYEQYF
CDR3 DNA: TGTGCTAGTGCCCCCATAGCGGGGGGGACCTACGAGCAGTACTTC

clone size: NA
V gene: TRBV7-9
J gene: TRBJ2-2
D gene: NA
CDR3 protein: CASSPNGGGLGTGELFF
CDR3 DNA: TGTGCCAGCAGCCCGAACGGAGGGGGCCTAGGCACCGGGGAGCTGTTTTTT

clone size: NA
V gene: TRBV10-3
J gene: TRBJ2-1
D gene: TRBD1
CDR3 protein: CAINDRDYNEQFF
CDR3 DNA: TGTGCCATCAACGACAGGGACTACAATGAGCAGTTCTTC

clone size: few
V gene: TRBV20-1
J gene: TRBJ2-3
D gene: NA
CDR3 protein: CSAREVDTQYF
CDR3 DNA: TGCAGTGCTAGAGAGGTAGATACGCAGTATTTT

clone size: NA
V gene: TRBV27
J gene: TRBJ2-7
D gene: TRBD1
CDR3 protein: CASSPEGQGPYEQYF
CDR3 DNA: TGTGCCAGCAGTCCCGAGGGACAGGGCCCCTACGAGCAGTACTTC

clone size: NA
V gene: TRBV15
J gene: TRBJ2-1
D gene: TRBD2
CDR3 protein: CATSRARDYSYNEQFF
CDR3 DNA: TGTGCCACCAGCAGAGCGCGGGACTACTCCTACAATGAGCAGTTCTTC

clone size: NA
V gene: TRBV30
J gene: TRBJ2-1
D gene: NA
CDR3 protein: CAWSTLGDEQFF
CDR3 DNA: TGTGCCTGGAGTACTCTAGGCGATGAGCAGTTCTTC

clone size: few
V gene: TRBV19
J gene: TRBJ1-1
D gene: TRBD1
CDR3 protein: CASGYRGTEAFF
CDR3 DNA: TGTGCCAGTGGCTACAGGGGGACTGAAGCTTTCTTT

clone size: NA
V gene: TRBV5-1
J gene: TRBJ1-1
D gene: NA
CDR3 protein: CASSLIPGAVEAFF
CDR3 DNA: TGCGCCAGCAGCTTGATCCCCGGGGCGGTTGAAGCTTTCTTT

clone size: NA
V gene: TRBV2
J gene: TRBJ2-7
D gene: TRBD1
CDR3 protein: CASSEFGTGTGYEQYF
CDR3 DNA: TGTGCCAGCAGTGAATTCGGAACCGGGACAGGGTATGAGCAGTACTTC

clone size: NA
V gene: TRBV10-1
J gene: TRBJ2-2
D gene: NA
CDR3 protein: CASSESGASNTGELFF
CDR3 DNA: TGCGCCAGCAGTGAGTCAGGGGCCTCGAACACCGGGGAGCTGTTTTTT

clone size: NA
V gene: TRBV19
J gene: TRBJ2-5
D gene: NA
CDR3 protein: CASSPGTGPTETQYF
CDR3 DNA: TGTGCCAGTAGTCCAGGGACGGGACCAACAGAGACCCAGTACTTC

clone size: NA
V gene: TRBV11-2
J gene: TRBJ2-1
D gene: NA
CDR3 protein: CASSQGSHNEQFF
CDR3 DNA: TGTGCCAGCAGCCAGGGGAGCCACAATGAGCAGTTCTTC

clone size: NA
V gene: TRBV7-3
J gene: TRBJ2-7
D gene: NA
CDR3 protein: CASSCNREGKNEQYF
CDR3 DNA: TGTGCCAGCAGCTGTAACAGGGAAGGTAAAAACGAGCAGTACTTC

clone size: NA
V gene: TRBV7-2
J gene: TRBJ2-5
D gene: TRBD1
CDR3 protein: CASSSTAGTGYQETQYF
CDR3 DNA: TGTGCCAGCAGCTCGACTGCCGGGACAGGGTACCAAGAGACCCAGTACTTC

clone size: NA
V gene: TRBV4-3
J gene: TRBJ1-6
D gene: NA
CDR3 protein: CASSQVWDIDNSPLHF
CDR3 DNA: TGCGCCAGCAGCCAAGTGTGGGACATAGATAATTCACCCCTCCACTTT

clone size: NA
V gene: TRBV10-3
J gene: TRBJ2-7
D gene: TRBD1
CDR3 protein: CAISAGQDFYEQYF
CDR3 DNA: TGTGCCATCAGTGCGGGACAGGATTTCTACGAGCAGTACTTC

clone size: NA
V gene: TRBV9
J gene: TRBJ2-5
D gene: NA
CDR3 protein: CASSVFGGQETQYF
CDR3 DNA: TGTGCCAGCAGCGTCTTTGGGGGGCAAGAGACCCAGTACTTC

clone size: NA
V gene: TRBV27
J gene: TRBJ2-3
D gene: NA
CDR3 protein: CASSLRASQPTDTQYF
CDR3 DNA: TGTGCCAGCAGTTTACGGGCAAGTCAGCCCACAGATACGCAGTATTTT

clone size: NA
V gene: TRBV2
J gene: TRBJ1-1
D gene: NA
CDR3 protein: CASSDIWGVTEAFF
CDR3 DNA: TGTGCCAGCAGTGATATCTGGGGCGTCACTGAAGCTTTCTTT

clone size: NA
V gene: TRBV7-8
J gene: TRBJ2-3
D gene: NA
CDR3 protein: CASSLAGYTDTQYF
CDR3 DNA: TGTGCCAGCAGCTTAGCCGGGTACACAGATACGCAGTATTTT

clone size: NA
V gene: TRBV5-6
J gene: TRBJ1-2
D gene: TRBD1
CDR3 protein: CASSSPRDSFAYGYTF
CDR3 DNA: TGTGCCAGCAGCTCGCCTCGGGACAGCTTCGCCTATGGCTACACCTTC

clone size: NA
V gene: TRBV4-1
J gene: TRBJ1-1
D gene: TRBD1
CDR3 protein: CASSVQGSEAFF
CDR3 DNA: TGCGCCAGCAGCGTACAGGGGTCTGAAGCTTTCTTT

clone size: NA
V gene: TRBV7-9
J gene: TRBJ2-3
D gene: NA
CDR3 protein: CASSRDQPTQYF
CDR3 DNA: TGTGCCAGCAGCAGGGACCAGCCCACGCAGTATTTT

clone size: NA
V gene: TRBV2
J gene: TRBJ1-1
D gene: TRBD1
CDR3 protein: CASSLPTGGTEAFF
CDR3 DNA: TGTGCCAGCAGTTTGCCGACAGGGGGAACTGAAGCTTTCTTT